These T cell receptor beta chains were read from a single sample in a study of identical twins. One entry per CDR3 protein results from TCRdb running MiXCR on the 5' RACE reads. The data contain a few hundred thousand distinct CDR3 sequences, 8% to 11% of them seen just once; the ten biggest clones take up more than 8.5%. Sequencing used memory T cells sorted from blood. Receptors were obtained from a man aged 50 to 60 in good health. Both conserved end residues are part of each CDR3. Each record gives: V gene, D gene, J gene, clone size, CDR3 DNA, CDR3 protein. A D gene is named only where the DNA matches it firmly. Where a row states a size, it is once, few, many or the class of an expanded clone; other rows omit it.

V gene: TRBV10-3
D gene: TRBD2
J gene: TRBJ2-1
clone size: many
CDR3 DNA: TGTGCCATCAGTGCAATTAGCGGGAGCGTGGGTGAGCAGTTCTTC
CDR3 protein: CAISAISGSVGEQFF

V gene: TRBV12-3/TRBV12-4
D gene: TRBD2
J gene: TRBJ2-5
clone size: many
CDR3 DNA: TGTGCCAGTCAGATGGGGGGGTTGGAGACCCAGTACTTC
CDR3 protein: CASQMGGLETQYF

V gene: TRBV12-3/TRBV12-4
D gene: .
J gene: TRBJ2-3
clone size: many
CDR3 DNA: TGTGCCAGCAGTATCATACGAGATACGCAGTATTTT
CDR3 protein: CASSIIRDTQYF

V gene: TRBV29-1
D gene: .
J gene: TRBJ2-7
clone size: few
CDR3 DNA: TGCAGCGTTATCCTACCCTTATTCTACGAGCAGTACTTC
CDR3 protein: CSVILPLFYEQYF

V gene: TRBV18
D gene: .
J gene: TRBJ1-6
clone size: .
CDR3 DNA: TGTGCCAGCTCACCCCCGGGACGGCACTATAATTCACCCCTCCACTTT
CDR3 protein: CASSPPGRHYNSPLHF

V gene: TRBV3-1
D gene: TRBD2
J gene: TRBJ2-5
clone size: few
CDR3 DNA: TGTGCCAGCAGCCAAGAGGGGGGGACGGGAGAGACCCAGTACTTC
CDR3 protein: CASSQEGGTGETQYF

V gene: TRBV10-3
D gene: TRBD2
J gene: TRBJ2-2
clone size: many
CDR3 DNA: TGTGCCATCAGTGAGTCGGGGACTAGCGTCGGGGAGCTGTTTTTT
CDR3 protein: CAISESGTSVGELFF

V gene: TRBV20-1
D gene: .
J gene: TRBJ1-4
clone size: few
CDR3 DNA: TGCAGTGCTAGAGTTCCGGGTACAACAACTAATGAAAAACTGTTTTTT
CDR3 protein: CSARVPGTTTNEKLFF

V gene: TRBV7-6
D gene: TRBD2
J gene: TRBJ2-5
clone size: .
CDR3 DNA: TGTGCCAGCAGCCCCATCCAGCGGGGGGGCGGGGAGACCCAGTACTTC
CDR3 protein: CASSPIQRGGGETQYF

V gene: TRBV6-1
D gene: TRBD2
J gene: TRBJ2-3
clone size: few
CDR3 DNA: TGTGCCAGCAGCCCGACTAGCCGTACTGGTACGCAGTATTTT
CDR3 protein: CASSPTSRTGTQYF

V gene: TRBV19
D gene: .
J gene: TRBJ2-1
clone size: many
CDR3 DNA: TGTGCCAGTAGTATTTCAAGCTACAATGAGCAGTTCTTC
CDR3 protein: CASSISSYNEQFF

V gene: TRBV20-1
D gene: .
J gene: TRBJ1-5
clone size: many
CDR3 DNA: TGCAGTGCTAGAGCTCAGGCTAGTCAGCCCCAGCATTTT
CDR3 protein: CSARAQASQPQHF

V gene: TRBV5-6
D gene: .
J gene: TRBJ2-1
clone size: many
CDR3 DNA: TGTGCCAGCAGCTTGGGGGCCAGGGGGCAGTTCTTC
CDR3 protein: CASSLGARGQFF

V gene: TRBV7-9
D gene: TRBD1
J gene: TRBJ1-1
clone size: many
CDR3 DNA: TGTGCCAGCAGCCCGGTCCACTGGGACAGGGGCTTTACTGAAGCTTTCTTT
CDR3 protein: CASSPVHWDRGFTEAFF

V gene: TRBV5-1
D gene: .
J gene: TRBJ2-5
clone size: many
CDR3 DNA: TGCGCCAGCAGCGTTAAATCGCAAGAGACCCAGTACTTC
CDR3 protein: CASSVKSQETQYF

V gene: TRBV18
D gene: .
J gene: TRBJ1-1
clone size: .
CDR3 DNA: TGTGCCAGCTCAGTAAGGCAGGGGCAGAGGACTGAAGCTTTCTTT
CDR3 protein: CASSVRQGQRTEAFF

V gene: TRBV20-1
D gene: .
J gene: TRBJ2-3
clone size: few
CDR3 DNA: TGCAGTGCCACCCAACTAGTTGGGGGCACAGATACGCAGTATTTT
CDR3 protein: CSATQLVGGTDTQYF

V gene: TRBV4-1
D gene: .
J gene: TRBJ1-5
clone size: many
CDR3 DNA: TGCGCCAGCAGCCAAGTCCAGGCGAATCAGCCCCAGCATTTT
CDR3 protein: CASSQVQANQPQHF

V gene: TRBV4-3
D gene: .
J gene: TRBJ1-2
clone size: many
CDR3 DNA: TGCGCCAGCAGCCAAGATTCTCCGGGGCCGAGCTATGGCTACACCTTC
CDR3 protein: CASSQDSPGPSYGYTF

V gene: TRBV5-1
D gene: TRBD1
J gene: TRBJ1-1
clone size: many
CDR3 DNA: TGCGCCAGCAGCTTGGCGGGACAGACTATAGAAGCTTTCTTT
CDR3 protein: CASSLAGQTIEAFF

V gene: TRBV20-1
D gene: .
J gene: TRBJ2-1
clone size: many
CDR3 DNA: TGCAGTGCTAGAGATAGGACAGTCTCCAATGAGCAGTTCTTC
CDR3 protein: CSARDRTVSNEQFF

V gene: TRBV5-1
D gene: TRBD1
J gene: TRBJ1-1
clone size: many
CDR3 DNA: TGCGCCAGCAGAAATACAGGGGCCCTAAACACTGAAGCTTTCTTT
CDR3 protein: CASRNTGALNTEAFF

V gene: TRBV29-1
D gene: TRBD1
J gene: TRBJ2-7
clone size: many
CDR3 DNA: TGCAGCGTTGTGTGGGGGACAGGGGCATACGAGCAGTACTTC
CDR3 protein: CSVVWGTGAYEQYF

V gene: TRBV6-5
D gene: TRBD1
J gene: TRBJ1-2
clone size: few
CDR3 DNA: TGTGCCAGCAGTTCCGCGGACAGGGCAAACTATGGCTACACCTTC
CDR3 protein: CASSSADRANYGYTF

V gene: TRBV10-3
D gene: TRBD2
J gene: TRBJ2-7
clone size: many
CDR3 DNA: TGTGCCATCAGTGGGAAGCGGGAGTCCTACGAGCAGTACTTC
CDR3 protein: CAISGKRESYEQYF

V gene: TRBV7-2
D gene: .
J gene: TRBJ1-5
clone size: many
CDR3 DNA: TGTGCCAGCCGAGCGGGGGTATATAGCAATCAGCCCCAGCATTTT
CDR3 protein: CASRAGVYSNQPQHF

V gene: TRBV4-1
D gene: .
J gene: TRBJ2-7
clone size: many
CDR3 DNA: TGCGCCAGCAGCCAGCCGTACGGGGAGCAGTACTTC
CDR3 protein: CASSQPYGEQYF

V gene: TRBV27
D gene: TRBD2
J gene: TRBJ2-3
clone size: many
CDR3 DNA: TGTGCCAGCAGTTCGAAGGGACTAGCGGGGGCCTATAGCACAGATACGCAGTATTTT
CDR3 protein: CASSSKGLAGAYSTDTQYF

V gene: TRBV10-3
D gene: TRBD2
J gene: TRBJ2-1
clone size: .
CDR3 DNA: TGTGCCATCAGTGAGACCGGGACTAGCACTGAGCAGTTCTTC
CDR3 protein: CAISETGTSTEQFF

V gene: TRBV7-2
D gene: .
J gene: TRBJ2-5
clone size: .
CDR3 DNA: TGTGCCAGCAGCCCCCAGAGTAGGGAGACCCAGTACTTC
CDR3 protein: CASSPQSRETQYF

V gene: TRBV28
D gene: .
J gene: TRBJ1-1
clone size: few
CDR3 DNA: TGTGCCAGCAGTTTAGGGGAGGGGAGGACTGAAGCTTTCTTT
CDR3 protein: CASSLGEGRTEAFF

V gene: TRBV11-2
D gene: TRBD2
J gene: TRBJ2-1
clone size: few
CDR3 DNA: TGTGCCAGCAGCCAGGGACTAGCGGAGCTTAGGCCGTTCTTC
CDR3 protein: CASSQGLAELRPFF

V gene: TRBV13
D gene: .
J gene: TRBJ1-1
clone size: many
CDR3 DNA: TGTGCCAGCAGCTCCCGTTCTCAGAAGGGCTCTGAAGCTTTCTTT
CDR3 protein: CASSSRSQKGSEAFF

V gene: TRBV2
D gene: .
J gene: TRBJ1-3
clone size: .
CDR3 DNA: TGTGCCAGCAGTGATCAGCGGGTTTGGGGAAACACCATATATTTT
CDR3 protein: CASSDQRVWGNTIYF

V gene: TRBV30
D gene: .
J gene: TRBJ2-1
clone size: .
CDR3 DNA: TGTGCCTGGAGTGGCGTCAGCCCCAATGAGCAGTTCTTC
CDR3 protein: CAWSGVSPNEQFF

V gene: TRBV20-1
D gene: .
J gene: TRBJ1-2
clone size: many
CDR3 DNA: TGCAGTGCTAGAGAGGTAACAGGGTATGGCTACACCTTC
CDR3 protein: CSAREVTGYGYTF

V gene: TRBV6-6
D gene: .
J gene: TRBJ1-5
clone size: many
CDR3 DNA: TGTGCCAGCAGCCCCCTGGATCAGCCCCAGCATTTT
CDR3 protein: CASSPLDQPQHF

V gene: TRBV29-1
D gene: .
J gene: TRBJ2-1
clone size: many
CDR3 DNA: TGCAGCGTTGAAGTGCTCGGTTCAGGGTTTAATGAGCAGTTCTTC
CDR3 protein: CSVEVLGSGFNEQFF

V gene: TRBV28
D gene: .
J gene: TRBJ1-2
clone size: .
CDR3 DNA: TGTGCCAGCACCCCCCTGGGGGGGGACTATGGCTACACCTTC
CDR3 protein: CASTPLGGDYGYTF

V gene: TRBV7-8
D gene: .
J gene: TRBJ2-7
clone size: .
CDR3 DNA: TGTGCCAGCAGCTCTATTCGGGGCACAATGGGAGGCGAGCAGTACTTC
CDR3 protein: CASSSIRGTMGGEQYF

V gene: TRBV7-2
D gene: .
J gene: TRBJ2-3
clone size: .
CDR3 DNA: TGTGCCAGCAGCTTAGTCGCTTCTGGGCGACCTAGCACAGATACGCAGTATTTT
CDR3 protein: CASSLVASGRPSTDTQYF

V gene: TRBV5-1
D gene: .
J gene: TRBJ1-3
clone size: many
CDR3 DNA: TGCGCCAGCAGCATGGGAGGGAACTCTGGAAACACCATATATTTT
CDR3 protein: CASSMGGNSGNTIYF

V gene: TRBV28
D gene: .
J gene: TRBJ1-1
clone size: few
CDR3 DNA: TGTGCCAGCAGTTTCCGAGGGCAAATTGAAGCTTTCTTT
CDR3 protein: CASSFRGQIEAFF

V gene: TRBV5-1
D gene: .
J gene: TRBJ1-4
clone size: .
CDR3 DNA: TGCGCCAGCAGCTTGGATTCCGCCAAACTGTTTTTT
CDR3 protein: CASSLDSAKLFF

V gene: TRBV5-1
D gene: .
J gene: TRBJ1-4
clone size: many
CDR3 DNA: TGCGCCAGCAGCTTGGGACAGGTGTCTAATGAAAAACTGTTTTTT
CDR3 protein: CASSLGQVSNEKLFF

V gene: TRBV24-1
D gene: TRBD2
J gene: TRBJ2-7
clone size: few
CDR3 DNA: TGTGCCACCAGTGCCACCGGGACTAGCTTCTCCGAGCAGTACTTC
CDR3 protein: CATSATGTSFSEQYF

V gene: TRBV7-2
D gene: .
J gene: TRBJ1-6
clone size: many
CDR3 DNA: TGTGCCAGCAGCACATACCGGGAAAGAAAAAGGCATTCACCCCTCCACTTT
CDR3 protein: CASSTYRERKRHSPLHF

V gene: TRBV4-1
D gene: .
J gene: TRBJ1-2
clone size: few
CDR3 DNA: TGCGCCAGCAGCCAGACTCAAGGGGTACTCTATGGCTACACCTTC
CDR3 protein: CASSQTQGVLYGYTF

V gene: TRBV14
D gene: .
J gene: TRBJ2-7
clone size: few
CDR3 DNA: TGTGCCAACAGCCTGCTCGGACAGAACTACGAGCAGTACTTC
CDR3 protein: CANSLLGQNYEQYF

V gene: TRBV19
D gene: .
J gene: TRBJ2-3
clone size: many
CDR3 DNA: TGTGCCAGTGGCCTCCAGCGGACAGATACGCAGTATTTT
CDR3 protein: CASGLQRTDTQYF

V gene: TRBV2
D gene: TRBD2
J gene: TRBJ2-2
clone size: many
CDR3 DNA: TGTGCCAGCAGCCCGGGACTAGCGGGCCCTGACACCGGGGAGCTGTTTTTT
CDR3 protein: CASSPGLAGPDTGELFF

V gene: TRBV4-3
D gene: .
J gene: TRBJ2-7
clone size: .
CDR3 DNA: TGCGCCAGCCGCCAAGATTACGCGAGCTCCTACGAGCAGTACTTC
CDR3 protein: CASRQDYASSYEQYF

V gene: TRBV20-1
D gene: .
J gene: TRBJ2-1
clone size: .
CDR3 DNA: TGCAGTGCTAGGGGAAGCCCGGGACTCCCCATTCTGCTCCTGGGCAATGAGCAGTTCTTC
CDR3 protein: CSARGSPGLPILLLGNEQFF

V gene: TRBV29-1
D gene: TRBD2
J gene: TRBJ2-3
clone size: .
CDR3 DNA: TGCAGCGCCGCGCTCGGGGGGGCCACAGATACGCAGTATTTT
CDR3 protein: CSAALGGATDTQYF

V gene: TRBV28
D gene: TRBD2
J gene: TRBJ2-1
clone size: few
CDR3 DNA: TGTGCCAGCAGTTTAGGTCTAGCGGCCTTCAATGAGCAGTTCTTC
CDR3 protein: CASSLGLAAFNEQFF